This TCR beta chain was observed in a study of OX40 agonist ivuxolimab in advanced cancers. Study background: Prior checkpoint blockade (anti-PD-1, anti-PD-L1 or anti-CTLA-4) was permitted; 35% to 50% had it. A partial response was reached by three patients: one with hepatocellular carcinoma and two with cutaneous melanoma.

Data came from immunoSEQ multiplex PCR; TCRdb stores just in-frame clones and leaves some out. The sample carries about 80,000 clones, around 94% recorded once. V lost 6 bases to trimming and J lost 10 bases, with 19 bases between them. This CDR3 is built from 15 residues. CDR1 and CDR2 (germline): MDHEN, SYDVKM. This clonotype originated in an adult with an advanced solid tumor such as melanoma, head and neck, liver or kidney cancer. V gene TRBV28 combines with J gene TRBJ1-6, with D perhaps TRBD1 (6 bases). Sequenced here: CD4+ or CD8+ T cells sorted from blood, sampled in a trial of the OX40 agonist ivuxolimab. The CDR3, as DNA: TGTGCCAGCAGATCACTATACCTCAGGGGCTCACCCCTCCACTTT. This gives the protein CASRSLYLRGSPLHF.